The T cell receptor beta chain under discussion was sequenced for a study of blood T cell repertoires in COVID-19. About the research overall: Samples of COVID-19 (acute and convalescent) were obtained from the United States, Italy and Spain. T cells, B-cell-depleted T cells, or PBMCs supplied cDNA or gDNA.

Followed longitudinally, the Seattle patients had been enrolled during active infection. Source study methods: From reference gene primer amplification, estimates of nucleated cell counts were derived. This table comes from immunoSEQ multiplex PCR, and its TCRdb copy is limited to in-frame clones, with some not included. From that table come the V and J calls and clone size; the DNA was used to work out D and trimming. The sample records 200,000 or so clones, about 83% being singletons. J gave up 5 bases and V 5 bases, and 10 bases lay outside the gene matches. The CDR3 sequence is 15 residues long. Germline CDR1 and CDR2: MNHEY and SVGAGI.

This receptor was obtained from a person aged 70 to 85 with COVID-19, enrolled during active disease. The chain employs TRBV6-5 and TRBJ2-3, with 7 bases matching TRBD2. The source material was peripheral blood. The chain's CDR3 is CASSQPPGLKDTQYF. In nucleotides, the CDR3 is TGTGCCAGCAGTCAACCACCGGGACTAAAAGATACGCAGTATTTT.